This is a list of T cell receptor beta chains from one sample in a study of blood T cell repertoires in COVID-19. TCRdb's table, derived via immunoSEQ multiplex PCR, lists solely in-frame clones and lacks some. The sample holds about 24,000 clones, approximately 90% seen once. Material for sequencing was peripheral blood. The receptor source for this set is a man in his 70s with active COVID-19. Both conserved end residues are part of each CDR3. The D gene is left open where the match is weak. Clone size, where shown, is once, few, many, or a class for clones that have expanded.

D: TRBD1
V: TRBV5-1
J: TRBJ2-5
size: NA
CDR3: CASSLGTGYETQYF
DNA: TGCGCCAGCAGCTTGGGGACAGGGTACGAGACCCAGTACTTC

D: TRBD1
V: TRBV27
J: TRBJ1-1
size: NA
CDR3: CASFDRGLGNTEAFF
DNA: TGTGCCAGTTTCGACAGGGGGCTAGGGAACACTGAAGCTTTCTTT

D: TRBD1
V: TRBV9
J: TRBJ1-1
size: NA
CDR3: CASSSGQGSAEAFF
DNA: TGTGCCAGCAGCTCCGGACAGGGGTCCGCTGAAGCTTTCTTT

D: NA
V: TRBV6-6
J: TRBJ2-5
size: NA
CDR3: CASSPARSEPKETQYF
DNA: TGTGCCAGCAGTCCCGCCCGGAGCGAGCCTAAAGAGACCCAGTACTTC

D: TRBD1
V: TRBV6-6
J: TRBJ2-3
size: NA
CDR3: CASSSRTGGSTDTQYF
DNA: TGTGCCAGCAGTTCCCGGACAGGGGGTAGCACAGATACGCAGTATTTT

D: TRBD2
V: TRBV5-1
J: TRBJ2-5
size: once
CDR3: CASSSRGGLFQETQYF
DNA: TGCGCCAGCAGCTCCCGGGGGGGTCTCTTCCAAGAGACCCAGTACTTC

D: TRBD2
V: TRBV7-2
J: TRBJ2-1
size: NA
CDR3: CASSLARLADSYNEQFF
DNA: TGTGCCAGCAGCTTAGCGCGACTAGCGGACTCCTACAATGAGCAGTTCTTC

D: NA
V: TRBV7-9
J: TRBJ1-1
size: NA
CDR3: CASSLGGRGMVKAFF
DNA: TGTGCCAGCAGCTTAGGGGGTAGGGGGATGGTGAAAGCTTTCTTT

D: TRBD2
V: TRBV5-4
J: TRBJ2-3
size: once
CDR3: CASAPAGGTDTQYF
DNA: TGTGCCAGCGCCCCAGCGGGAGGCACAGATACGCAGTATTTT

D: TRBD1
V: TRBV10-3
J: TRBJ2-7
size: NA
CDR3: CAISDLYRGEYEQYF
DNA: TGTGCCATCAGTGACTTATACAGGGGAGAATACGAGCAGTACTTC

D: TRBD1
V: TRBV27
J: TRBJ2-2
size: once
CDR3: CASSYGQARRNTGELFF
DNA: TGTGCCAGCAGTTATGGACAGGCTAGACGGAACACCGGGGAGCTGTTTTTT

D: TRBD2
V: TRBV9
J: TRBJ2-1
size: NA
CDR3: CASSAAGARGYNEQFF
DNA: TGTGCCAGCAGCGCAGCGGGGGCCCGAGGGTACAATGAGCAGTTCTTC

D: NA
V: TRBV5-1
J: TRBJ2-6
size: once
CDR3: CASSLGLNSGANVLTF
DNA: TGCGCCAGCAGCTTGGGGCTGAACTCTGGGGCCAACGTCCTGACTTTC

D: TRBD1
V: TRBV7-3
J: TRBJ1-6
size: NA
CDR3: CASSAQRQGSHSPLHF
DNA: TGTGCCAGCAGCGCCCAAAGACAGGGGTCCCATTCACCCCTCCACTTT

D: NA
V: TRBV5-1
J: TRBJ1-2
size: NA
CDR3: CASSPGTSYGYTF
DNA: TGCGCCAGCAGCCCTGGGACATCTTATGGCTACACCTTC

D: TRBD2
V: TRBV27
J: TRBJ2-7
size: NA
CDR3: CASSPSGGVTYEQYF
DNA: TGTGCCAGCAGTCCTAGCGGGGGGGTCACCTACGAGCAGTACTTC

D: TRBD1
V: TRBV7-2
J: TRBJ2-4
size: NA
CDR3: CASSPRQGKNIQYF
DNA: TGTGCCAGCAGCCCCAGACAGGGGAAAAACATTCAGTACTTC

D: NA
V: TRBV4-1
J: TRBJ1-6
size: NA
CDR3: CASSQEPSSYNSPLHF
DNA: TGCGCCAGCAGCCAAGAACCGAGCTCCTATAATTCACCCCTCCACTTT

D: TRBD1
V: TRBV30
J: TRBJ2-2
size: NA
CDR3: CAWSVPGGSGELFF
DNA: TGTGCCTGGAGTGTCCCAGGGGGAAGCGGGGAGCTGTTTTTT

D: TRBD2
V: TRBV6-5
J: TRBJ2-5
size: NA
CDR3: CASGLAAGGTQYF
DNA: TGTGCCAGCGGACTAGCGGCTGGGGGGACCCAGTACTTC

D: NA
V: TRBV28
J: TRBJ2-1
size: NA
CDR3: CASSLGGASSYNEQFF
DNA: TGTGCCAGCAGTTTAGGGGGCGCTAGCTCCTACAATGAGCAGTTCTTC

D: TRBD1
V: TRBV29-1
J: TRBJ1-2
size: NA
CDR3: CSSRDSYGYTF
DNA: TGCAGCTCCAGGGACAGCTATGGCTACACCTTC

D: NA
V: TRBV6-1
J: TRBJ2-7
size: NA
CDR3: CASSDMGRSYEQYF
DNA: TGTGCCAGCAGTGACATGGGCCGCTCCTACGAGCAGTACTTC

D: TRBD2
V: TRBV6-6
J: TRBJ2-5
size: NA
CDR3: CASSLAGGPVETQYF
DNA: TGTGCCAGCAGCTTAGCGGGAGGGCCAGTGGAGACCCAGTACTTC

D: NA
V: TRBV6-5
J: TRBJ2-3
size: NA
CDR3: CASSYSGGTGTDTQYF
DNA: TGTGCCAGCAGTTACTCGGGCGGGACCGGCACAGATACGCAGTATTTT

D: NA
V: TRBV12-2
J: TRBJ2-1
size: NA
CDR3: CASRRILAGAEDEQFF
DNA: TGTGCAAGTCGCCGGATACTAGCGGGAGCTGAGGATGAGCAGTTCTTC

D: TRBD2
V: TRBV4-2
J: TRBJ2-7
size: NA
CDR3: CASSRQLAGTYEQYF
DNA: TGTGCCAGCAGCCGACAACTAGCGGGAACCTACGAGCAGTACTTC